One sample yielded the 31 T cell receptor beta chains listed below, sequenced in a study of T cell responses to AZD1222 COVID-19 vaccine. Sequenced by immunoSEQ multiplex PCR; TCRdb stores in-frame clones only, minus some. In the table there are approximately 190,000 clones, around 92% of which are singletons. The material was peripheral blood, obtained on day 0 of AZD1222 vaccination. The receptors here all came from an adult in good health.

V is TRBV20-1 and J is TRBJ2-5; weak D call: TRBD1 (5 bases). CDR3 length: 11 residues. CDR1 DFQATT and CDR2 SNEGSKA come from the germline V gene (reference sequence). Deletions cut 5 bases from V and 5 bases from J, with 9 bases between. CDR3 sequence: CSAAPGETQYF. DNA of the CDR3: TGCAGTGCTGCCCCAGGGGAGACCCAGTACTTC.

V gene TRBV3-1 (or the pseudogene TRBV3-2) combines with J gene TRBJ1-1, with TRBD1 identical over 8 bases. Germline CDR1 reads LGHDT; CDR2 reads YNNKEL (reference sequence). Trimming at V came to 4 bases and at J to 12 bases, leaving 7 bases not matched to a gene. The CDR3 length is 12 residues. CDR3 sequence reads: CASSLRTGPTFF. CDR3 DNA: TGTGCCAGCAGCCTACGGACAGGGCCGACTTTCTTT.

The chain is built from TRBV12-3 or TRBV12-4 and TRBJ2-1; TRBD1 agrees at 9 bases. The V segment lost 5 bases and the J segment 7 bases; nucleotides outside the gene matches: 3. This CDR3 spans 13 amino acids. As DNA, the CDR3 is TGTGCCAGCAGTCGGACAGGGGTGAATGAGCAGTTCTTC. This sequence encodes CASSRTGVNEQFF.

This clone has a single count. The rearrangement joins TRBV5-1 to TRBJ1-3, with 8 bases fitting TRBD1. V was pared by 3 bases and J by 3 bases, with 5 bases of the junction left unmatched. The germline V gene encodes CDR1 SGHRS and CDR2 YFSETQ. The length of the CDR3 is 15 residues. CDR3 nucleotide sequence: TGCGCCAGCAGCTCTCAGGGGGCATTTGGAAACACCATATATTTT. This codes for CASSSQGAFGNTIYF.

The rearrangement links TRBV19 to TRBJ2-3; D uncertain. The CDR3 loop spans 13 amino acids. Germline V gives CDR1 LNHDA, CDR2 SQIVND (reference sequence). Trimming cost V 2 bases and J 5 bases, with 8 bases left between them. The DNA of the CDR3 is TGTGCCAGTAGTATAAAGGTGAGAGATACGCAGTATTTT. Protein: CASSIKVRDTQYF.

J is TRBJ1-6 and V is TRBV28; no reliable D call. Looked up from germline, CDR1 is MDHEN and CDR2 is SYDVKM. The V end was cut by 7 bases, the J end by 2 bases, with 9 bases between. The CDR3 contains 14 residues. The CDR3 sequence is CASIQAPYNSPLHF. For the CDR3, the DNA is TGTGCCAGCATCCAGGCACCCTATAATTCACCCCTCCACTTT.

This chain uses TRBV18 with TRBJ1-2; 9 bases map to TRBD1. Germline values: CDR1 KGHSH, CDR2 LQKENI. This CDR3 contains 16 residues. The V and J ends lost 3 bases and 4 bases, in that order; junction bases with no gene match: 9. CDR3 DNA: TGTGCCAGCTCACCTCCCACAGGGGGCGAAACCTATGGCTACACCTTC. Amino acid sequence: CASSPPTGGETYGYTF.

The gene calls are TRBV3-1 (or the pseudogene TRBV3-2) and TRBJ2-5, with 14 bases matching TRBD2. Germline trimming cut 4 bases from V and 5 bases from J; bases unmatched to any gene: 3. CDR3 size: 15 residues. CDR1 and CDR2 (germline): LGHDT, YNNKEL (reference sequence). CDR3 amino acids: CASSRLAGGRETQYF. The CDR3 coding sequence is TGTGCCAGCAGCCGACTAGCGGGGGGGCGGGAGACCCAGTACTTC.

The CDR3 loop is CASLPPLSVMRTEAFF. As DNA, the CDR3 is TGTGCCAGCCTTCCACCTTTGTCCGTCATGAGGACTGAAGCTTTCTTT. This chain links TRBV28 with TRBJ1-1; D is unresolved. The germline V gene encodes CDR1 MDHEN and CDR2 SYDVKM. The V gene lost 8 bases and the J gene lost 5 bases, with 24 bases spanning the gap. This CDR3 has 16 amino acids.

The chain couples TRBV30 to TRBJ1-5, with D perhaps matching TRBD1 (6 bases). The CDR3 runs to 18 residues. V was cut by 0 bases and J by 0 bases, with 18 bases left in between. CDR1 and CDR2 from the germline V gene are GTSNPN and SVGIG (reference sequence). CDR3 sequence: CAWSVPGHGFYSNQPQHF. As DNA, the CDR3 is TGTGCCTGGAGTGTGCCGGGACACGGTTTCTATAGCAATCAGCCCCAGCATTTT. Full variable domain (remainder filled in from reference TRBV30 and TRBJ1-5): SQTIHQWPATLVQPVGSPLSLECTVEGTSNPNLYWYRQAAGRGLQLLFYSVGIGQISSEVPQNLSASRPQDRQFILSSKKLLLSDSGFYLCAWSVPGHGFYSNQPQHFGDGTRLSIL.

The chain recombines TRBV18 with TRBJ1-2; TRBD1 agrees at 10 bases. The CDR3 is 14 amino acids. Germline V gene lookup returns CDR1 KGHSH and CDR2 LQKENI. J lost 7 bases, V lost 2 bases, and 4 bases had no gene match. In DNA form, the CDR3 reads TGTGCCAGCTCACCAGGACAGGGGGTTTTTGGCTACACCTTC. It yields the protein CASSPGQGVFGYTF.

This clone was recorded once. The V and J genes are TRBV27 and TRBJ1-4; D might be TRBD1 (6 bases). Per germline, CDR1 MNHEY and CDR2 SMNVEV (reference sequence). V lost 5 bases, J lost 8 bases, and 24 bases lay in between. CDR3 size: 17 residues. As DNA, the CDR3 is TGTGCCAGCAGTAGATCATCGCCAGGAACAGGGTTCGAAAAACTGTTTTTT. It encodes CASSRSSPGTGFEKLFF.

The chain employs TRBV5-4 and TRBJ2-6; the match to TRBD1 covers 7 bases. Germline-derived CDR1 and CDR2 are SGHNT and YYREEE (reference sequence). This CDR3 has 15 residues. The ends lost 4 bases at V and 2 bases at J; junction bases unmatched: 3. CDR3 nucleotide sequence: TGTGCCAGCAGCCTAGACAGGGCTGGGGCCAACGTCCTGACTTTC. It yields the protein CASSLDRAGANVLTF.

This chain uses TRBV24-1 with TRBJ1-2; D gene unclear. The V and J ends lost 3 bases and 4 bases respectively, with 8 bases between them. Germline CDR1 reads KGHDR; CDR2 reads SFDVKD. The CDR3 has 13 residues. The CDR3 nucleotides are TGTGCCACCAGTGATAGCCGTTCCTATGGCTACACCTTC. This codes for CATSDSRSYGYTF.

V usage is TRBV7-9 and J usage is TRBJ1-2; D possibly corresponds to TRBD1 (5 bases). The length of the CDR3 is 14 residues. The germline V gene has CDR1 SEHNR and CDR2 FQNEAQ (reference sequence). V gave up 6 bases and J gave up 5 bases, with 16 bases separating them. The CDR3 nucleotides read TGTGCCAGCAGTCCAAACCTGGGGGATTATGGCTACACCTTC. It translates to CASSPNLGDYGYTF.

CDR3 in amino acids: CASSPGGQGASNSGNQPQHF. DNA for the CDR3: TGTGCCAGCTCACCAGGGGGACAGGGGGCGTCGAATTCTGGGAATCAGCCCCAGCATTTT. V usage is TRBV18 and J usage is TRBJ1-5, with 12 bases fitting TRBD1. Unmatched junction bases numbered 15, after V lost 2 bases and J lost 4 bases. This CDR3 contains 20 residues. The germline gives CDR1 KGHSH, CDR2 LQKENI.

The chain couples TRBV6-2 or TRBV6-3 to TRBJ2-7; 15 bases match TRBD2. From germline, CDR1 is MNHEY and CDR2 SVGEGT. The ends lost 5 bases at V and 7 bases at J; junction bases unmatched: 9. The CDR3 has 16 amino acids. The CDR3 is CASSDGLAGGTGEQYF. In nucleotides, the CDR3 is TGTGCCAGCAGTGACGGACTAGCGGGGGGGACAGGGGAGCAGTACTTC.

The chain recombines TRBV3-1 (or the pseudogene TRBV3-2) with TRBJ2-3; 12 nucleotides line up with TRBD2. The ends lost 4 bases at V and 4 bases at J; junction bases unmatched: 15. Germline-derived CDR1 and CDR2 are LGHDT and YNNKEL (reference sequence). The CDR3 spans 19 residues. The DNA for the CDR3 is TGTGCCAGCAGCCTGACTAGCGGGGGCCCCATCCCCAGGCCAGATACGCAGTATTTT. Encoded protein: CASSLTSGGPIPRPDTQYF.

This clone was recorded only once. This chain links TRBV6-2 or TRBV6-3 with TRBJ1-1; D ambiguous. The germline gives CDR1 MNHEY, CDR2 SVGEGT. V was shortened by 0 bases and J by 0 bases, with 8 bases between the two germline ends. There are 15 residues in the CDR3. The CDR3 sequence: CASSYSRRMNTEAFF. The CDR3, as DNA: TGTGCCAGCAGTTACTCGAGGAGAATGAACACTGAAGCTTTCTTT.

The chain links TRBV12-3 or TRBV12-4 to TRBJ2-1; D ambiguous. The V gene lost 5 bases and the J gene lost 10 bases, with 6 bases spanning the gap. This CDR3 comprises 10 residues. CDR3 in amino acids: CASSRQEQFF. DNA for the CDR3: TGTGCCAGCAGTAGACAAGAGCAGTTCTTC.

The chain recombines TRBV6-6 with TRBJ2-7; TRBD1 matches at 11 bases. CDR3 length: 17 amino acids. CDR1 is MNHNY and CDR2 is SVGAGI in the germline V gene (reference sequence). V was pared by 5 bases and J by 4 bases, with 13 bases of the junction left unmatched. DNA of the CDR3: TGTGCCAGCAGTGGATCGCCCACCGGGACAGGGGGTTACGAGCAGTACTTC. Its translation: CASSGSPTGTGGYEQYF.

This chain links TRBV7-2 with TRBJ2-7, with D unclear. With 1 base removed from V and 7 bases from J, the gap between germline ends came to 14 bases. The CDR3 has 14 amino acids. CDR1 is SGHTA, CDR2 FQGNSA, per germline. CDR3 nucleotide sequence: TGTGCCAGCAGCTTAGATACAGATTTGTGGGAGCAGTACTTC. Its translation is CASSLDTDLWEQYF.

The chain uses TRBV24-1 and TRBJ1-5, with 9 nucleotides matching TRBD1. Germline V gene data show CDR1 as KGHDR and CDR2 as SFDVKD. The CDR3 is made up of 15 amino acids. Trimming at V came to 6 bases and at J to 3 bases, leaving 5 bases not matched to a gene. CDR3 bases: TGTGCCACCAGTCCGGGACAGGGCAACAATCAGCCCCAGCATTTT. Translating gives CATSPGQGNNQPQHF.

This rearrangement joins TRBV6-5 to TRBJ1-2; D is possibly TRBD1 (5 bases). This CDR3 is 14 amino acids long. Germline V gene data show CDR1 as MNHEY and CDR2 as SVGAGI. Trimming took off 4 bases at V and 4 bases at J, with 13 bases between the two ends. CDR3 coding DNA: TGTGCCAGCAGTTGGACCGGGACCTCCTATGGCTACACCTTC. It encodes CASSWTGTSYGYTF.

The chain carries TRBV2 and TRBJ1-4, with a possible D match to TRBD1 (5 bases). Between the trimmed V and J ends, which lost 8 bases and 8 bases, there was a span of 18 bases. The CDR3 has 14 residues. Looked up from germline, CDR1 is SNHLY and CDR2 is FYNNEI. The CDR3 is CASARRGSEEKLFF. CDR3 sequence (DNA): TGTGCCAGCGCCCGGAGGGGATCGGAGGAAAAACTGTTTTTT.

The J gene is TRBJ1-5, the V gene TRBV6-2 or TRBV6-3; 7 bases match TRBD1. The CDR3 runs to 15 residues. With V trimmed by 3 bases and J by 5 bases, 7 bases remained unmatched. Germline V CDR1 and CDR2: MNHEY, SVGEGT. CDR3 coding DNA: TGTGCCAGCAGTTATCTGGGGACAGCTGATCAGCCCCAGCATTTT. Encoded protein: CASSYLGTADQPQHF.

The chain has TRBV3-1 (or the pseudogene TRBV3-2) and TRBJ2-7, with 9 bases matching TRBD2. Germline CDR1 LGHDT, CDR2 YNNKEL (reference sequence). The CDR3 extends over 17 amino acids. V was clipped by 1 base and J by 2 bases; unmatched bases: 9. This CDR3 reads CASSQGVSGGSPYEQYF. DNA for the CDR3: TGTGCCAGCAGCCAAGGGGTTAGCGGGGGATCTCCCTACGAGCAGTACTTC.

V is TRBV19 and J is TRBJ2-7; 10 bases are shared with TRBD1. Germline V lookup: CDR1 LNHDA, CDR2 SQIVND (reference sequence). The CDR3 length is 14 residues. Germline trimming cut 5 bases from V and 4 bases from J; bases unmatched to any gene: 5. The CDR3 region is CASSLGQGDYEQYF. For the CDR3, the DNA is TGTGCCAGTAGTCTCGGACAGGGGGATTACGAGCAGTACTTC.

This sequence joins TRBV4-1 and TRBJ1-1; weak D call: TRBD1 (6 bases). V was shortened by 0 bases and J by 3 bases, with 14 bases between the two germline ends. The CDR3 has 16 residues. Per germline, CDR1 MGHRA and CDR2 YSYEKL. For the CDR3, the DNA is TGCGCCAGCAGCCAAGATCCCCAGGGGAGGGACACTGAAGCTTTCTTT. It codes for CASSQDPQGRDTEAFF.

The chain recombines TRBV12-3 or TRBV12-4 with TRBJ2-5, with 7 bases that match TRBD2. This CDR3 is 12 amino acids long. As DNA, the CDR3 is TGTGCAACACAAGCGGGACAAGAGACCCAGTACTTC. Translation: CATQAGQETQYF.

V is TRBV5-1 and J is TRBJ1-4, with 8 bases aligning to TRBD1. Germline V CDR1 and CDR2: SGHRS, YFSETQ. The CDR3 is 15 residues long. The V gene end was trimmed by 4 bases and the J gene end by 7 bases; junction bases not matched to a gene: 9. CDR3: CASSRLGQGGEKLFF. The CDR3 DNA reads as TGCGCCAGCAGCCGCCTAGGACAGGGAGGTGAAAAACTGTTTTTT.